This T cell receptor (beta chain) appears in the sequencing data of a study of metastatic and nonmetastatic thyroid tumors. About the study: Peripheral blood and tumor or nodule samples from malignant and benign thyroid patients were compared. General study points: The study reportedly found significantly higher TCR beta diversity in malignant thyroid tumors than benign nodules, in blood and tumor.

This clone was observed a handful of times. Antigen unknown. Trimming cost V 5 bases and J 0 bases, with 2 bases left between them. The CDR3 totals 13 residues. Treatment of any kind had been given to no patient before thyroid surgery. As handled by the study authors: Built for papillary thyroid cancer, a distant-metastasis classifier drew on CDR3 differences across clinicopathological groups. Using MiXCR, TCRdb reanalyzed the PCR reads. TCRdb's processing, not the authors' own work, is the source of the V and J calls. In the table there are tens of thousands of clones, less than 20% of which are singletons.

The material sequenced was blood. The chain uses TRBV12-3 or TRBV12-4 and TRBJ2-6; D remains ambiguous. This TCR was sampled from a female donor with papillary thyroid cancer or a benign thyroid nodule (not recorded which). Some clones in this sample may be carry-over from other donors' samples. CDR3 loop: CASSSSGANVLTF. CDR3 sequence (DNA): TGTGCCAGCAGTAGCTCTGGGGCCAACGTCCTGACTTTC.